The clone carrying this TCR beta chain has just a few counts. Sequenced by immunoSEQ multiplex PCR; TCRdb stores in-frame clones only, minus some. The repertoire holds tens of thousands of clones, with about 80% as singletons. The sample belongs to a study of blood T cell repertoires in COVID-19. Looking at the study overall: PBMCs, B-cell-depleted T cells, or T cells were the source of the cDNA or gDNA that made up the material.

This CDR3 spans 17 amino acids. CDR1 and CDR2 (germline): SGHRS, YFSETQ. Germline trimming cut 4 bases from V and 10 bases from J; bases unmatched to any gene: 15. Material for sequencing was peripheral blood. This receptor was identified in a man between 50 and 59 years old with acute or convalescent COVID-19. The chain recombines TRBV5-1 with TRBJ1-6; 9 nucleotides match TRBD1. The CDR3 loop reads CASSRDREVFGSSPLHF. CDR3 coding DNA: TGCGCCAGCAGCCGGGACAGGGAGGTTTTTGGTTCATCACCCCTCCACTTT.